These 9 T cell receptor beta chains share one sample of origin, sequenced in a study of post-analysis software for immune sequencing data. Whole-study findings and limits: Five or six TRBV segments (TRBV5-6, TRBV5-1 and TRBV20-1 among them) occurred more frequently in patients than in controls.

Unique molecular identifiers tagged the TCR beta cDNA libraries. TCRdb reprocessed the PCR reads with MiXCR, giving one entry per CDR3 protein. Among fewer than 850,000 distinct CDR3 sequences listed, 25% to 30% were seen once. Antigens for these TCRs are unknown. Sample: blood. These receptor sequences come from a girl between 10 and 17 years old with multiple sclerosis.

This chain connects TRBV6-2 or TRBV6-3 to TRBJ2-5, with 8 bases identical to TRBD2. Unmatched junction bases numbered 7, after V lost 8 bases and J lost 2 bases. This CDR3 region has 14 residues. The germline V gene has CDR1 MNHEY and CDR2 SVGEGT. The CDR3 bases are TGTGCCAGCCTCCCAGCGGGAGCTCAAGAGACCCAGTACTTC. Translated, it gives CASLPAGAQETQYF.

This clonotype has a handful of counts. V is TRBV29-1 and J is TRBJ2-3; 11 bases line up with TRBD2. Germline CDR1 and CDR2: SQVTM and ANQGSEA. The CDR3 extends over 14 amino acids. V was clipped by 7 bases and J by 0 bases; unmatched bases: 3. The CDR3: CSGRTSGSTDTQYF. DNA for the CDR3: TGCAGCGGTAGGACTAGCGGGAGCACAGATACGCAGTATTTT.

The rearrangement uses TRBV20-1 and TRBJ2-1; D ambiguous. Germline CDR1 reads DFQATT; CDR2 reads SNEGSKA (reference sequence). The CDR3 has 16 amino acids. Trimming removed 0 bases at V and 8 bases at J, with 20 bases between. DNA for the CDR3: TGCAGTGCTAGAGAGGTGCTAGTGAGAGTTGTCGATGAGCAGTTCTTC. Translation gives CSAREVLVRVVDEQFF.

In its sample, this clonotype was seen a few times. The chain employs TRBV15 and TRBJ2-4, with D possibly TRBD1 on 5 matching bases. CDR3 length: 15 residues. Germline V gives CDR1 LNHNV, CDR2 YYDKDF (reference sequence). V lost 3 bases and J lost 3, with 12 bases in between. The CDR3 protein is CATSRPRAGKNIQYF. The CDR3, as DNA: TGTGCCACCAGCAGGCCCAGGGCCGGCAAAAACATTCAGTACTTC.

This clonotype was detected ten times or more. The chain employs TRBV29-1 and TRBJ2-7; 8 bases fit TRBD2. Germline V lookup: CDR1 SQVTM, CDR2 ANQGSEA. With V trimmed by 3 bases and J by 3 bases, 10 bases remained unmatched. The CDR3 consists of 15 residues. In DNA form, the CDR3 reads TGCAGCGTTGAGTTGAGCGGGAGTGTCGGCTACGAGCAGTACTTC. Amino acids: CSVELSGSVGYEQYF.

V is TRBV4-3 and J is TRBJ2-1; D possibly corresponds to TRBD1 (6 bases). The germline gives CDR1 LGHNA, CDR2 YSLEER. The CDR3 length is 14 residues. The V gene lost 3 bases and the J gene lost 8 bases, with 14 bases spanning the gap. The DNA for the CDR3 is TGCGCCAGCAGCCAGCAGGCAGGGGTGGATGAGCAGTTCTTC. As protein: CASSQQAGVDEQFF.

In regard to this clonotype: A much larger clonotype is one base distant, so this may be a read error. The rearrangement uses TRBV29-1 and TRBJ2-7, with no clear D. The CDR3 length is 11 residues. The V gene's germline CDR1 is SQVTM and CDR2 ANQGSEA. CDR3 amino acids: CSVGSSHEQYF. In nucleotides, the CDR3 is TGCAGCGTCGGAAGCTCCCACGAGCAGTACTTC.

This clonotype was recorded a few times. The chain employs TRBV7-9 and TRBJ2-1, with TRBD2 as a possible D gene (5 bases). This CDR3 spans 13 amino acids. Deletions cut 10 bases from V and 7 bases from J, with 17 bases between. CDR1 and CDR2 (germline): SEHNR, FQNEAQ (reference sequence). The CDR3: CATGEGIVNEQFF. Written as DNA, the CDR3 is TGTGCCACCGGAGAGGGAATTGTAAATGAGCAGTTCTTC.

The chain links TRBV7-2 to TRBJ1-4; D perhaps matches TRBD1 (6 bases). V gave up 5 bases and J gave up 8 bases, with 12 bases separating them. The CDR3 is 13 amino acids. CDR1 is SGHTA and CDR2 is FQGNSA in the germline V gene. The CDR3, as DNA: TGTGCCAGCAGCACAGGGTCTAGAGAAAAACTGTTTTTT. This codes for CASSTGSREKLFF. The variable domain in full, completed from reference TRBV7-2 and TRBJ1-4, reads GAGVSQSPSNKVTEKGKDVELRCDPISGHTALYWYRQSLGQGLEFLIYFQGNSAPDKSGLPSDRFSAERTGGSVSTLTIQRTQQEDSAVYLCASSTGSREKLFFGSGTQLSVL.